Below, 18 T cell receptor beta chains from the same sample are listed, as sequenced in a study of response to subunit inactivated influenza vaccine. TCRdb independently ran MiXCR on the RT-PCR reads; one entry per CDR3 protein. The sample has 150,000 to 200,000 distinct CDR3 sequences; roughly a tenth are singletons. Sequencing was performed on non-naive T cells sorted from PBMCs, taken roughly 6 weeks after vaccination. All receptors come from a man aged 50 or older who received an inactivated influenza vaccine.

A few counts support this clonotype. The chain links TRBV24-1 to TRBJ2-1, with TRBD1 matching 9 bases. V was clipped by 3 bases and J by 4 bases; unmatched bases: 9. This CDR3 spans 17 amino acids. Germline values: CDR1 KGHDR, CDR2 SFDVKD. The CDR3 DNA is TGTGCCACCAGTGATATACAGGGGGCAAGTCATTACAATGAGCAGTTCTTC. It specifies CATSDIQGASHYNEQFF.

This clonotype appeared a few times. J is TRBJ2-2 and V is TRBV4-3; 10 nucleotides match TRBD2. This CDR3 spans 16 amino acids. V lost 1 base, J lost 6 bases, and 5 bases stayed unmatched. The germline V gene has CDR1 LGHNA and CDR2 YSLEER. The CDR3 coding sequence is TGCGCCAGCAGCCAAGGGACTAGCGGCGTGGCCGGGGAGCTGTTTTTT. Protein product: CASSQGTSGVAGELFF.

This clonotype was found many times. The chain employs TRBV6-6 and TRBJ2-1; 7 nucleotides align to TRBD2. The germline gives CDR1 MNHNY, CDR2 SVGAGI (reference sequence). The CDR3 sequence is 12 residues long. V dropped 6 bases and J dropped 9; count of bases not matched to a gene: 5. In nucleotides, the CDR3 is TGTGCCAGCAGCAGGACTAGTGGTGAGCAGTTCTTC. This translates into CASSRTSGEQFF.

This clonotype came up a few times. V usage is TRBV29-1 and J usage is TRBJ2-7; TRBD2 agrees at 8 bases. The CDR3 sequence is 14 residues long. Germline assignment: CDR1 SQVTM and CDR2 ANQGSEA. J lost 7 bases, V lost 3 bases, and 11 bases had no gene match. CDR3 DNA: TGCAGCGTTGAGGGCACTAGCGGTGGCTGGGAGCAGTACTTC. It translates to CSVEGTSGGWEQYF.

This clonotype appeared a few times. Here the CDR3 DNA reads TGTGCCACCAGCAGAGGAAACCCACGGGCAGATACGCAGTATTTT. Translating it yields CATSRGNPRADTQYF. The V call is TRBV15, the J call TRBJ2-3; no reliable D call. This CDR3 is 15 amino acids long. V was clipped by 1 base and J by 4 bases, with 12 bases between them. Germline CDR1 and CDR2: LNHNV and YYDKDF (reference sequence).

This clonotype was picked up a small number of times. The chain has TRBV5-6 and TRBJ2-1; no reliable D call. V was shortened by 0 bases and J by 8 bases, with 6 bases between the two germline ends. This CDR3 contains 12 residues. Germline CDR1 is SGHDT and CDR2 is YYEEEE. This CDR3 reads CASSLGQDEQFF. DNA for the CDR3: TGTGCCAGCAGCTTGGGTCAGGATGAGCAGTTCTTC.

The V call is TRBV7-2, the J call TRBJ2-1; TRBD2 is a possible D gene (6 bases). The CDR3 length is 16 residues. CDR1 and CDR2 (germline): SGHTA, FQGNSA. Trimming removed 3 bases from V and 5 bases from J, with 17 bases in between. The CDR3 DNA follows: TGTGCCAGCAGCTTGCTGGCGGGAATGACACACAATGAGCAGTTCTTC. It codes for CASSLLAGMTHNEQFF.

The CDR3 loop is CASSHRVLGDEQFF. The CDR3 coding sequence is TGTGCCAGCAGCCATCGGGTCCTCGGGGATGAGCAGTTCTTC. This sequence joins TRBV7-9 and TRBJ2-1, with D maybe TRBD2 (5 bases). CDR3 length: 14 residues. Per germline, CDR1 SEHNR and CDR2 FQNEAQ (reference sequence). Trimming shortened V by 5 bases and J by 8 bases, and 16 bases separated the two germline ends.

This chain links TRBV20-1 with TRBJ2-1, with 12 bases that match TRBD2. This CDR3 contains 14 residues. CDR1 is DFQATT and CDR2 is SNEGSKA in the germline V gene (reference sequence). V shed 5 bases, J shed 8 bases, and the junction held 7 bases outside the gene matches. CDR3: CSALTSGRGHEQFF. The CDR3 DNA follows: TGCAGTGCTCTGACTAGCGGGAGAGGGCATGAGCAGTTCTTC.

This clonotype was seen a handful of times. The chain employs TRBV10-2 and TRBJ1-1; the match to TRBD1 covers 8 bases. CDR1 is WSHSY and CDR2 is SAAADI in the germline V gene. The CDR3 extends over 15 amino acids. With 0 bases clipped from V and 4 bases from J, the junction kept 4 bases outside the gene matches. In nucleotides, the CDR3 is TGCGCCAGCAGTGAGTCGGAAACAGGGGGCACTGAAGCTTTCTTT. It codes for CASSESETGGTEAFF.

This CDR3 reads CSVVGGQSANNEQFF. In DNA form, the CDR3 reads TGCAGCGTTGTTGGGGGGCAGTCAGCAAACAATGAGCAGTTCTTC. The rearrangement joins TRBV29-1 to TRBJ2-1; TRBD1 or TRBD2 may be the D gene (6 bases each). The CDR3 extends over 15 amino acids. V shed 4 bases and J shed 5 bases, with 18 bases lying between them. Germline CDR1 and CDR2: SQVTM and ANQGSEA.

The CDR3 DNA reads TGTGCCAGCAGCTTACCGGTTTGGGGCACCGGGGAGCTGTTTTTT. It is translated as CASSLPVWGTGELFF. The V and J genes are TRBV7-9 and TRBJ2-2; unclear D gene. The germline V gene has CDR1 SEHNR and CDR2 FQNEAQ (reference sequence). Trimming removed 2 bases from V and 4 bases from J, with 11 bases in between. The CDR3 sequence is 15 residues long.

Many counts were recorded for this clonotype. The chain employs TRBV27 and TRBJ2-7; 7 nucleotides match TRBD2. The CDR3 sequence is 14 residues long. In germline, CDR1 is MNHEY, CDR2 SMNVEV (reference sequence). The V and J ends lost 6 bases and 7 bases, in that order; junction bases with no gene match: 12. Here the CDR3 DNA reads TGTGCCAGCAGACCCGGGACTACCGAAGGGGAGCAGTACTTC. Translation: CASRPGTTEGEQYF.

The CDR3: CSASRREGFGETQYF. DNA for the CDR3: TGCAGTGCTAGTCGGCGGGAGGGTTTCGGGGAGACCCAGTACTTC. The chain links TRBV20-1 to TRBJ2-5, with TRBD2 matching 9 bases. Germline V gene sequence: CDR1 DFQATT, CDR2 SNEGSKA (reference sequence). Trimming at V came to 3 bases and at J to 5 bases, leaving 10 bases not matched to a gene. The CDR3 covers 15 residues.

The sample holds a few counts of this clonotype. This rearrangement joins TRBV28 to TRBJ2-1; D is possibly TRBD2 (5 bases). The germline V and J ends were trimmed by 3 bases and 0 bases, with 9 bases remaining between them. The CDR3 totals 15 residues. CDR1 and CDR2 (germline): MDHEN, SYDVKM. CDR3: CASSFLGSSYNEQFF. In nucleotides, the CDR3 is TGTGCCAGCAGTTTCCTGGGGAGCTCCTACAATGAGCAGTTCTTC.

This clonotype was detected only a few times. This chain uses TRBV29-1 with TRBJ2-5; D call uncertain. This CDR3 is 11 amino acids long. V lost 7 bases to trimming and J lost 4 bases, with 10 bases between them. Germline V gene sequence: CDR1 SQVTM, CDR2 ANQGSEA. The CDR3 sequence: CSAAVVETQYF. For the CDR3, the DNA is TGCAGCGCCGCCGTGGTAGAGACCCAGTACTTC.

The chain carries TRBV12-3 or TRBV12-4 and TRBJ1-3; maybe TRBD1 (5 bases). V lost 6 bases, J lost 2 bases, and 5 bases lay in between. The length of the CDR3 is 12 residues. The CDR3, as DNA: TGTGCCAGCAGACAGGCTGGAAACACCATATATTTT. Protein sequence: CASRQAGNTIYF.

This clonotype was seen many times. The chain uses TRBV10-3 and TRBJ1-5, with D perhaps TRBD1 (6 bases). V gave up 7 bases and J gave up 3 bases, with 10 bases separating them. Germline values: CDR1 ENHRY, CDR2 SYGVKD. The CDR3 totals 13 residues. This CDR3 is CAINSGDNQPQHF. CDR3 bases: TGTGCCATCAATTCAGGGGACAATCAGCCCCAGCATTTT.